The clone carrying this T cell receptor beta chain was seen only a few times. Its antigen is still unknown. This sample was included in a study of response to subunit inactivated influenza vaccine. The CDR3 runs 15 residues. Germline loops: CDR1 SGHTA, CDR2 FQGNSA. Trimming left V 1 base short and J 6 bases short, with 14 bases between. TCRdb called the RT-PCR reads again in MiXCR, with one record for every CDR3 protein. The sample contains some 520,000 distinct CDR3 sequences, approximately 15% of which appear only once. General study findings and limits: The study's authors posited that every seasonal influenza vaccination enlists few new T cells.

Sample: CD4+ T cells sorted from PBMCs, taken roughly 24 months after vaccination. The rearrangement joins TRBV7-2 to TRBJ2-3, with D tentatively TRBD1 (7 bases). This clonotype was obtained from a man aged 45 to 75 who received an inactivated influenza vaccine. The CDR3 spells CASSLVGGGSDTQYF. The CDR3 DNA follows: TGTGCCAGCAGCTTAGTAGGAGGGGGCTCGGATACGCAGTATTTT. Combining the CDR3 with reference TRBV7-2 and TRBJ2-3 gives the whole variable domain GAGVSQSPSNKVTEKGKDVELRCDPISGHTALYWYRQSLGQGLEFLIYFQGNSAPDKSGLPSDRFSAERTGGSVSTLTIQRTQQEDSAVYLCASSLVGGGSDTQYFGPGTRLTVL.